This entry is about one TCR beta chain. The source of the sample is a study of technical replicates of blood from several donors. Germline V CDR1 and CDR2: KGHSH, LQKENI. V shed 3 bases and J 1 base; nucleotides not matched to a gene: 8. The CDR3 totals 18 residues. Data came from immunoSEQ multiplex PCR; TCRdb stores just in-frame clones and leaves some out. The repertoire holds 65,000 to 85,000 clones, with 98% as singletons. The chain recombines TRBV18 with TRBJ2-2, with 10 positions matching TRBD2. Sequenced sample: T cells isolated from PBMCs. The source is a human donor in good health. This chain's CDR3 is CASSPYTLAGENTGELFF. In nucleotides, the CDR3 is TGTGCCAGCTCACCGTATACTCTAGCGGGGGAGAACACCGGGGAGCTGTTTTTT.